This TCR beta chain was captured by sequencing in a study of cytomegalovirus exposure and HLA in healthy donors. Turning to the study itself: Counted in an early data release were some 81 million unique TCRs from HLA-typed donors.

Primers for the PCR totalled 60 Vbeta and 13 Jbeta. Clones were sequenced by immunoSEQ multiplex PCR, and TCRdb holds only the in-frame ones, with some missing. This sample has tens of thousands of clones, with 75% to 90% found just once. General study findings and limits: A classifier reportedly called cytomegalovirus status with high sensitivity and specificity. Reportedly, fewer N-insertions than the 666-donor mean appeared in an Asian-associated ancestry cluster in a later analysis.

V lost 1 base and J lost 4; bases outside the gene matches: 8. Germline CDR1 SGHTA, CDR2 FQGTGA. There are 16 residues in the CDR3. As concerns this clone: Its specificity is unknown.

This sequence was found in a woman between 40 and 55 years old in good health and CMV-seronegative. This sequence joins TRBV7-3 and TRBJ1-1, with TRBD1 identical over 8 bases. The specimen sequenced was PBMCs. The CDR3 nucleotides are TGTGCCAGCAGCTTAAGTGCAGGGACAGGCAGCACTGAAGCTTTCTTT. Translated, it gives CASSLSAGTGSTEAFF. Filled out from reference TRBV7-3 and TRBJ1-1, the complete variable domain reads GAGVSQTPSNKVTEKGKYVELRCDPISGHTALYWYRQSLGQGPEFLIYFQGTGAADDSGLPNDRFFAVRPEGSVSTLKIQRTERGDSAVYLCASSLSAGTGSTEAFFGQGTRLTVV.